This TCR beta chain stems from a study of blood T cell repertoires in COVID-19. This clone was observed a few times. In the study's own analysis: Reference gene primers were amplified, and this amplification served to estimate nucleated cell counts. Some clones are missing from TCRdb's copy, which holds only in-frame ones; the method was immunoSEQ multiplex PCR. Clonal size and the V and J genes are those of that table, whereas D and trimming came from the DNA. This sample has around 320,000 clones, with 90% to 95% found just once. This CDR3 spans 16 amino acids. Trimming stripped 0 bases from V and 6 bases from J, with 15 bases between. Looked up from germline, CDR1 is SGHVS and CDR2 is FQNEAQ.

This TCR derives from a woman aged 25-40 years who had been exposed to COVID-19. This chain uses TRBV7-8 with TRBJ1-5, with unresolved D. The sample comprised PBMCs or T cells enriched from blood (not recorded which). Written as DNA, the CDR3 is TGTGCCAGCAGCTTAGCAAGGACTGGCTTAGGTCAGCCCCAGCATTTT. Encoded protein: CASSLARTGLGQPQHF.